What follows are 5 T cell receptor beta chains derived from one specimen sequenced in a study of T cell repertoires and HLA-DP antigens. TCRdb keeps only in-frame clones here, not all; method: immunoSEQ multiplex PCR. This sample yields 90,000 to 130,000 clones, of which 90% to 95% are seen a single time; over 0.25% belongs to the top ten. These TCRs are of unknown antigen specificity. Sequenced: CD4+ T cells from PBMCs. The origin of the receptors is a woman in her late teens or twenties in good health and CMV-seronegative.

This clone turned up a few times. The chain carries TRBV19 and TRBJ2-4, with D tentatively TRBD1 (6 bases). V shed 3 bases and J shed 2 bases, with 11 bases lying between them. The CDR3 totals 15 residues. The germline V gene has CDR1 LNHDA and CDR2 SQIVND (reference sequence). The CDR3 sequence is CASSIEQGSKNIQYF. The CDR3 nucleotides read TGTGCCAGTAGTATTGAGCAGGGGTCCAAAAACATTCAGTACTTC.

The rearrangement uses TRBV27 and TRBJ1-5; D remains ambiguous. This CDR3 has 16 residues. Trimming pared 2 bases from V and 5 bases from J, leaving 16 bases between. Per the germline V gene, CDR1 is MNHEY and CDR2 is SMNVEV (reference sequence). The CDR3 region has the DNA TGTGCCAGCAGTTTAGAGGGCAGGAGAGCGGATCAGCCCCAGCATTTT. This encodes CASSLEGRRADQPQHF.

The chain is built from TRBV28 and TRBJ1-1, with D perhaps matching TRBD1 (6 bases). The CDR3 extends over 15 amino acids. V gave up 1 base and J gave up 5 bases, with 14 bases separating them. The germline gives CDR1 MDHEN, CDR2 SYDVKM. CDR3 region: CASSLSVGRGTEAFF. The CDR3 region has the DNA TGTGCCAGCAGTTTATCTGTAGGGAGGGGGACTGAAGCTTTCTTT. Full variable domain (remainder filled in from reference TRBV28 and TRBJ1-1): DVKVTQSSRYLVKRTGEKVFLECVQDMDHENMFWYRQDPGLGLRLIYFSYDVKMKEKGDIPEGYSVSREKKERFSLILESASTNQTSMYLCASSLSVGRGTEAFFGQGTRLTVV.

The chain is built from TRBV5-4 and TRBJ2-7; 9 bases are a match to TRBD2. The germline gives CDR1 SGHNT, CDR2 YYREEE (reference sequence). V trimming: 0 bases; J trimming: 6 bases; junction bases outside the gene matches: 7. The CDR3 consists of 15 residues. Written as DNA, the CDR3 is TGTGCCAGCAGCTTGGATGGCGGGGGGGTTTCCGAGCAGTACGTC. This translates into CASSLDGGGVSEQYV.

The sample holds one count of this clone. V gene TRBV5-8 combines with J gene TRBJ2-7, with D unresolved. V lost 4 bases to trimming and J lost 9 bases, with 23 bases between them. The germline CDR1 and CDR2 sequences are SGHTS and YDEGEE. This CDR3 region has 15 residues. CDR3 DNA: TGTGCCAGCAGCCCCACAGACCCGGGTAGGTCGGGGCAGTACGTC. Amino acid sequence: CASSPTDPGRSGQYV.